A selection of T cell receptor beta chains follows, all from one sample in a study of blood T cell repertoires in COVID-19. Only in-frame clones appear in the TCRdb table, and some are missing; sequencing was by immunoSEQ multiplex PCR. Of 300,000 to 350,000 clones in the sample, roughly nine tenths are singletons; the top ten hold approximately 1%. The sequencing sample was made of PBMCs or T cells enriched from blood (not recorded which). These receptor sequences come from a woman aged 30 to 39 who had recovered from COVID-19. Each CDR3 is given without its conserved first and last residue.

J	V	CDR3
TRBJ1-5	TRBV5-5	ASSPTVLNQPQH
TRBJ2-3	TRBV28	ASSLSGGTDTQY
TRBJ2-2	TRBV5-1	ASSLISLGQNPTGELF
TRBJ1-2	TRBV30	AWSAQWGVGYGYT
TRBJ2-7	TRBV19	ASSAAEGGEQY
TRBJ1-4	TRBV9	ASSVGGHPNEKLF
TRBJ1-4	TRBV24-1	ATSDPTRNNEKLF
TRBJ2-7	TRBV1	TSSPLGYEQY
TRBJ2-2	TRBV27	ASSSRQGANTGELF
TRBJ2-7	TRBV28	ASSLGNLDEQY
TRBJ1-1	TRBV28	ASSSRFRPNTEAF
TRBJ1-1	TRBV3-1/TRBV3-2	ASSRAGNTEAF
TRBJ1-5	TRBV6-5	ASSYLEQGEQPQH
TRBJ1-6	TRBV15	ATSGGTGRNSPLH
TRBJ2-5	TRBV7-9	ASSLARGGLETQY
TRBJ2-7	TRBV28	ASSKAGYEQY
TRBJ2-2	TRBV19	ASSISPSSAGELF
TRBJ1-5	TRBV7-9	ASSLQGMGQPQH
TRBJ1-1	TRBV19	ASSQSVRGPNTEAF
TRBJ1-5	TRBV19	ASTPTLYSNQPQH
TRBJ1-6	TRBV7-8	ASSPPIQGSPLH
TRBJ1-1	TRBV18	ASSLGQVRNTEAF
TRBJ1-5	TRBV19	ASSIEGTGATQPQH
TRBJ1-2	TRBV2	ASGQGIEGYT
TRBJ2-5	TRBV11-2	ASSLGAGGQETQY
TRBJ1-4	TRBV30	AWNGPGQGEEKLF
TRBJ2-7	TRBV21-1	ASSKASGTRSYEQY
TRBJ2-5	TRBV3-1/TRBV3-2	ASSQDVLRGQETQY
TRBJ1-2	TRBV4-3	ASSLRGEVNYGYT